The 18 T cell receptor beta chains given below trace back to one sample, sequenced in a study of beta chain features in type 1 diabetes. Expressed TCRB transcripts were sequenced, since all the RNA that had been isolated was reverse transcribed. Some clones are missing from TCRdb's copy, which holds only in-frame ones; the method was immunoSEQ multiplex PCR. This sample yields about 340,000 clones, of which roughly 8% are seen a single time; less than 0.45% belongs to the top ten. The source material was central memory CD4+ T cells from blood. The receptors here all came from a woman younger than 35 in good health.

The rearrangement links TRBV21-1 to TRBJ2-4. TRBV21-1 is shown as a pseudogene. CDR3 size: 14 residues. This chain's CDR3 is CASSIGQVLNIQYF. The CDR3 DNA reads TGTGCCAGCAGCATAGGGCAGGTCCTAAACATTCAGTACTTC.

The V and J genes are TRBV7-2 and TRBJ2-3; D ambiguous. With 3 bases removed from V and 0 bases from J, the gap between germline ends came to 10 bases. From germline, CDR1 is SGHTA and CDR2 FQGNSA. The CDR3 extends over 15 amino acids. The CDR3 DNA is TGTGCCAGCAGCTTGAATCAGATAAGCACAGATACGCAGTATTTT. This translates into CASSLNQISTDTQYF. Together with reference TRBV7-2 and TRBJ2-3, the CDR3 gives the full variable domain: GAGVSQSPSNKVTEKGKDVELRCDPISGHTALYWYRQSLGQGLEFLIYFQGNSAPDKSGLPSDRFSAERTGGSVSTLTIQRTQQEDSAVYLCASSLNQISTDTQYFGPGTRLTVL.

This chain links TRBV19 with TRBJ1-5, with unresolved D. The CDR3 has 16 residues. Germline lookup yields CDR1 LNHDA and CDR2 SQIVND (reference sequence). Trimming stripped 2 bases from V and 1 base from J, with 12 bases between. The CDR3 loop is CASSIRGGVSNQPQHF. CDR3 DNA: TGTGCCAGTAGTATACGCGGTGGGGTCAGCAATCAGCCCCAGCATTTT.

In its sample, this clone was seen a few times. The V call is TRBV10-3, the J call TRBJ2-5, with TRBD2 matching 9 bases. The trim removed 5 bases at V and 5 bases at J, leaving 3 bases unmatched. Looked up from germline, CDR1 is ENHRY and CDR2 is SYGVKD. CDR3 size: 13 residues. CDR3 nucleotides: TGTGCCATCAGTTATAGCGGGAGCGAGACCCAGTACTTC. Translated: CAISYSGSETQYF.

The rearrangement joins TRBV7-3 to TRBJ2-5, with D perhaps TRBD2 (6 bases). Germline V gene lookup returns CDR1 SGHTA and CDR2 FQGTGA. V lost 5 bases to trimming and J lost 5 bases, with 12 bases between them. CDR3 length equals 13 residues. The CDR3 protein is CASSPGGEETQYF. DNA of the CDR3: TGTGCCAGCAGCCCCGGGGGAGAGGAGACCCAGTACTTC. The full variable domain, completed using reference TRBV7-3 and TRBJ2-5, is GAGVSQTPSNKVTEKGKYVELRCDPISGHTALYWYRQSLGQGPEFLIYFQGTGAADDSGLPNDRFFAVRPEGSVSTLKIQRTERGDSAVYLCASSPGGEETQYFGPGTRLLVL.

This clone was seen more than once but under ten times. The gene calls are TRBV7-8 and TRBJ2-1; 7 positions agree with TRBD2. The CDR3 contains 15 residues. Germline assignment: CDR1 SGHVS and CDR2 FQNEAQ. After removal of 1 base from V and 4 bases from J, the junction contained 4 bases not matched to a gene. The CDR3 bases are TGTGCCAGCAGCTTAGGCGCTAGCGGTTACAATGAGCAGTTCTTC. Translation: CASSLGASGYNEQFF.

In this sample, this clone turned up a few times. V gene TRBV25-1 combines with J gene TRBJ2-1; 11 nucleotides agree with TRBD2. The CDR3 contains 15 residues. From germline, CDR1 is MGHDK and CDR2 SYGVNS. V lost 6 bases and J lost 9; bases outside the gene matches: 10. The CDR3 here is CASRPSSGRVGEQFF. The CDR3 nucleotides read TGTGCCAGCAGGCCCAGTAGCGGGAGGGTAGGTGAGCAGTTCTTC.

The chain is built from TRBV4-2 and TRBJ1-4, with a weak D call TRBD1 (5 bases). V lost 0 bases, J lost 8 bases, and 13 bases lay in between. The CDR3 length is 15 residues. Germline CDR1 is LGHNA and CDR2 is YNFKEQ. The DNA of the CDR3 is TGTGCCAGCAGCCAAGATTTCCAGGGAAGGGAAAAACTGTTTTTT. This translates into CASSQDFQGREKLFF.

The chain carries TRBV9 and TRBJ1-2; D is possibly TRBD1 (5 bases). Per germline, CDR1 SGDLS and CDR2 YYNGEE. V lost 2 bases to trimming and J lost 6 bases, with 14 bases between them. The CDR3 is made up of 14 amino acids. In DNA form, the CDR3 reads TGTGCCAGCAGCGTGTCAGGAGCCAGGGATGGCTACACCTTC. This translates into CASSVSGARDGYTF.

The chain recombines TRBV6-5 with TRBJ2-2; D gene unclear. The CDR3 is 15 residues long. Trimming removed 2 bases from V and 1 base from J, with 8 bases in between. CDR1 is MNHEY, CDR2 SVGAGI, per germline. In DNA, the CDR3 is TGTGCCAGCAGTTACAGTGCAGGGAACACCGGGGAGCTGTTTTTT. This translates into CASSYSAGNTGELFF.

The chain is built from TRBV7-9 and TRBJ2-7; TRBD1 might be the D (6 bases). Trimming took 5 bases from V and 6 from J, leaving 11 bases between them. This CDR3 is built from 12 residues. Germline CDR1 and CDR2: SEHNR and FQNEAQ (reference sequence). The CDR3 region has the DNA TGTGCCAGCAGCAACACAGGGTCCGAGCAGTACTTC. It specifies CASSNTGSEQYF.

This clone showed up many times. The chain couples TRBV5-1 to TRBJ2-7; D is undetermined. This CDR3 comprises 12 residues. Germline CDR1 is SGHRS and CDR2 is YFSETQ. With 4 bases removed from V and 0 bases from J, the gap between germline ends came to 5 bases. The CDR3 DNA is TGCGCCAGCAGCAGGGACTCCTACGAGCAGTACTTC. The encoded protein is CASSRDSYEQYF.

This clone appeared a few times. The DNA for the CDR3 is TGTGCCAGCAGTAGCTTTTTTATCGGACTAGATCAAACTCGCTCCTACAATGAGCAGTTCTTC. Translated: CASSSFFIGLDQTRSYNEQFF. The rearrangement links TRBV28 to TRBJ2-1, with 7 bases lining up with TRBD2. The length of the CDR3 is 21 residues. V gave up 5 bases and J gave up 0 bases; unmatched junction bases: 22. Germline CDR1 and CDR2: MDHEN and SYDVKM.

This clone has more than one count but fewer than ten. CDR3 sequence: CASSEGQGLTEQYF. The DNA for the CDR3 is TGTGCCAGCAGTGAGGGACAGGGACTGACCGAGCAGTACTTC. The rearrangement joins TRBV6-5 to TRBJ2-5, with TRBD1 matching 9 bases. The J call may be mistaken, given a closer DNA end match to TRBJ2-7. The CDR3 has 14 amino acids. In germline, CDR1 is MNHEY, CDR2 SVGAGI.

The rearrangement uses TRBV7-9 and TRBJ2-3; no clear D. Trimming cost V 1 base and J 6 bases, with 11 bases left between them. Germline loops: CDR1 SEHNR, CDR2 FQNEAQ (reference sequence). There are 14 residues in the CDR3. CDR3 sequence: CASSLGSVGDTQYF. CDR3 bases: TGTGCCAGCAGCTTAGGCTCTGTTGGGGATACGCAGTATTTT.

This clone was observed a few times. The rearrangement uses TRBV7-2 and TRBJ1-2; 12 bases match TRBD1. V lost 3 bases, J lost 6 bases, and 8 bases stayed unmatched. In germline, CDR1 is SGHTA, CDR2 FQGNSA. This CDR3 has 16 amino acids. The CDR3 nucleotides read TGTGCCAGCAGCTTCATCTCCGGGACAGGGGGCGATGGCTACACCTTC. It encodes CASSFISGTGGDGYTF.

V and J are TRBV10-3 and TRBJ1-2; 9 bases are shared with TRBD1. With 8 bases clipped from V and 2 bases from J, the junction kept 3 bases outside the gene matches. The CDR3 is made up of 13 amino acids. Germline CDR1 is ENHRY and CDR2 is SYGVKD. The CDR3 DNA reads as TGTGCCATCGGACAGGGGCAAAACTATGGCTACACCTTC. Protein product: CAIGQGQNYGYTF.

The V gene is TRBV7-2, the J gene TRBJ2-3; no clear D. This CDR3 is 11 amino acids long. Germline loops: CDR1 SGHTA, CDR2 FQGNSA. The germline V and J ends were trimmed by 7 bases and 0 bases, with 2 bases remaining between them. CDR3 in amino acids: CASTSTDTQYF. The CDR3 DNA follows: TGTGCCAGCACGAGCACAGATACGCAGTATTTT.